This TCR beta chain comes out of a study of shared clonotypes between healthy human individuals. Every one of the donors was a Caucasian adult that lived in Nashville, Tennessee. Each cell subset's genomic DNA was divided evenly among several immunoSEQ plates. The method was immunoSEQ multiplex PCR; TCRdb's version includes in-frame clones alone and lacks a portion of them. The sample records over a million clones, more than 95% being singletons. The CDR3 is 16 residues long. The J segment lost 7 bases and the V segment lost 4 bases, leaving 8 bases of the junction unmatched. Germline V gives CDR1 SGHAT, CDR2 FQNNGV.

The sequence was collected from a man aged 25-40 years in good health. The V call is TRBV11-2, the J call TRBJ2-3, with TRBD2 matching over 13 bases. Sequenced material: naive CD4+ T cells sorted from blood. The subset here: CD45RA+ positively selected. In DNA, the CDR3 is TGTGCCAGCAGCTCTCCGGGACTAGCGGGAAAATATACGCAGTATTTT. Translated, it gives CASSSPGLAGKYTQYF.